The entry that follows covers one T cell receptor beta chain sequence. Original processing methods: Reference gene primer amplification gave estimated nucleated cell counts. Method: immunoSEQ multiplex PCR; TCRdb's copy keeps in-frame clones and lacks some. The V and J calls and clone size come from that table; D and trimming were worked out from the DNA. The sample carries 250,000 to 300,000 clones, about nine tenths recorded once. Germline V gives CDR1 WNHNN, CDR2 SYGVQD (reference sequence). The CDR3 spans 18 residues. The V gene end was trimmed by 5 bases and the J gene end by 5 bases; junction bases not matched to a gene: 18. The data stem from a study of blood T cell repertoires in COVID-19.

The chain employs TRBV10-1 and TRBJ2-3, with 8 bases aligning to TRBD1. The specimen was peripheral blood. The receptor comes from a woman aged 25 to 39 with COVID-19, enrolled during active disease. The DNA for the CDR3 is TGCGCCAGCAGTCGCACCCAAGACCTGACAGGGGCGAGAGATACGCAGTATTTT. Its translation is CASSRTQDLTGARDTQYF.